This T cell receptor beta chain was recorded in a study of graft-versus-host responses after intestinal transplantation. Looking at the study overall: Every one of the recipients received anti-thymocyte globulin induction and afterwards took tacrolimus and steroids for around 3 years.

Germline CDR1 is SEHNR and CDR2 is FQNEAQ (reference sequence). The V end was cut by 4 bases, the J end by 2 bases, with 14 bases between. CDR3 size: 15 residues. Repertoires were generated with immunoSEQ multiplex PCR, while TCRdb's copy carries only in-frame clones and drops some. Of fewer than 25,000 clones in the sample, roughly 72% were seen once. Intraepithelial and lamina propria lymphocytes were freed from processed graft tissue. The sample in question was ileum tissue, obtained 12 days after intestinal transplant. The chain has TRBV7-9 and TRBJ2-5; possibly TRBD2 for D (5 bases). The sequence derives from a human patient who received an intestinal transplant, so some T cells may come from the graft donor. CDR3: CASSSGDTRQETQYF. In DNA form, the CDR3 reads TGTGCCAGCAGCTCAGGCGACACTAGACAAGAGACCCAGTACTTC.